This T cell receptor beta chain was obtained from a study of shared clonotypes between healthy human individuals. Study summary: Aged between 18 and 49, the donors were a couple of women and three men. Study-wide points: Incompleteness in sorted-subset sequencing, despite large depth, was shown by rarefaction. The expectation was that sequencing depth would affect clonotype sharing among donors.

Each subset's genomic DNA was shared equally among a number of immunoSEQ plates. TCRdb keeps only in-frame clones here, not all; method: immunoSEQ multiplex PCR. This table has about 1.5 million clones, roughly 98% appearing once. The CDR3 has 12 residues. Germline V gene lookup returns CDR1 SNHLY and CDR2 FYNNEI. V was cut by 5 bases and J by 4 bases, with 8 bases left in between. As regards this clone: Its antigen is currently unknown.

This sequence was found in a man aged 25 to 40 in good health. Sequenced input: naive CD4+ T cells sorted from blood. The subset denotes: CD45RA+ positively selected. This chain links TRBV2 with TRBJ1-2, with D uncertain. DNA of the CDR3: TGTGCCAGCAGTCGGGTTATCTATGGCTACACCTTC. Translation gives CASSRVIYGYTF.